These 13 T cell receptor beta chains originate from one sample sequenced in a study of neurological immune-mediated disorders. Using its own MiXCR run on the 5' RACE reads, TCRdb lists one record per CDR3 protein. The sample records tens of thousands of distinct CDR3 sequences, around 3.5% being singletons. The material sequenced was PBMCs. These receptors were collected from a woman in her forties or fifties with multiple sclerosis.

This clonotype was recorded at least ten times. This sequence joins TRBV5-5 and TRBJ2-7; D is possibly TRBD1 (6 bases). Germline CDR1 and CDR2: SGHKS and YYEKEE (reference sequence). The CDR3 extends over 15 amino acids. V shed 5 bases and J shed 0 bases, with 15 bases lying between them. CDR3 sequence: CASRPLQGSSYEQYF. The CDR3 DNA sequence: TGTGCCAGCAGACCGTTGCAGGGGAGCTCCTACGAGCAGTACTTC.

This clonotype has ten or more counts. V usage is TRBV5-1 and J usage is TRBJ2-1; 7 bases are a match to TRBD1. V was clipped by 5 bases and J by 1 base; unmatched bases: 9. This CDR3 is built from 16 residues. Per germline, CDR1 SGHRS and CDR2 YFSETQ. CDR3 residues: CASRGDSHRSYNEQFF. The CDR3 DNA reads TGCGCCAGCAGGGGGGACAGCCACAGATCCTACAATGAGCAGTTCTTC.

This clonotype was seen repeatedly, ten times or more. The chain carries TRBV6-5 and TRBJ1-3; D gene ambiguous. Germline assignment: CDR1 MNHEY and CDR2 SVGAGI. The CDR3 has 14 residues. V gave up 2 bases and J gave up 3 bases, with 8 bases separating them. As DNA, the CDR3 is TGTGCCAGCAGTTACGAGGAGGGTGGAAACACCATATATTTT. Translation gives CASSYEEGGNTIYF.

Only one count was recorded for this clonotype. A read error may produce the germline difference seen at one junction end. J is TRBJ1-6 and V is TRBV12-3 or TRBV12-4; D unresolved. The CDR3 totals 12 residues. CDR3 region: CASSQSNSTLNF. CDR3 nucleotides: TGTGCCAGCAGCCAGAGTAATTCAACCCTCAACTTT.

This clonotype was seen at least ten times. The chain links TRBV6-2 or TRBV6-3 to TRBJ2-3; possible D gene TRBD2, 6 bases. The V gene lost 0 bases and the J gene lost 3 bases, with 16 bases spanning the gap. Germline assignment: CDR1 MNHEY and CDR2 SVGEGT. The CDR3 is 17 residues long. DNA for the CDR3: TGTGCCAGCAGTTACTCGTCGTCGCGACTAGGGACAGATACGCAGTATTTT. Translated, it gives CASSYSSSRLGTDTQYF.

This clonotype appeared many times. The gene calls are TRBV5-6 and TRBJ1-4; D possibly corresponds to TRBD1 (5 bases). The V end was cut by 3 bases, the J end by 5 bases, with 14 bases between. The CDR3 sequence is 15 residues long. Germline V lookup: CDR1 SGHDT, CDR2 YYEEEE. The CDR3 DNA is TGTGCCAGCAGCTCGCTCGGGTCAGGGAATGAAAAACTGTTTTTT. This encodes CASSSLGSGNEKLFF.

This clonotype was detected ten times or more. This CDR3 is CSASKEGETQYF. The DNA of the CDR3 is TGCAGTGCTAGCAAAGAGGGAGAGACCCAGTACTTC. The genes are TRBV20-1 and TRBJ2-5; D possibly corresponds to TRBD2 (5 bases). The V gene lost 3 bases and the J gene lost 4 bases, with 9 bases spanning the gap. Germline assignment: CDR1 DFQATT and CDR2 SNEGSKA (reference sequence). The CDR3 is made up of 12 amino acids.

This clonotype was seen repeatedly, ten times or more. V and J are TRBV20-1 and TRBJ2-2; D ambiguous. The germline V gene has CDR1 DFQATT and CDR2 SNEGSKA (reference sequence). Trimming took off 6 bases at V and 2 bases at J, with 4 bases between the two ends. The CDR3 contains 11 residues. In DNA, the CDR3 is TGCAGTGCCCGAAACACCGGGGAGCTGTTTTTT. Amino acids: CSARNTGELFF.

This clonotype was picked up many times. The chain joins TRBV12-3 or TRBV12-4 to TRBJ1-3; D call uncertain. This CDR3 region has 17 residues. Trimming stripped 6 bases from V and 0 bases from J, with 18 bases between. The CDR3 reads CASRASSLSRSGNTIYF. CDR3 nucleotides: TGTGCCAGCAGGGCCTCCAGCCTCAGCCGCTCTGGAAACACCATATATTTT.

This clonotype was counted many times. The V gene is TRBV7-2, the J gene TRBJ2-3, with D perhaps TRBD1 or TRBD2 (5 bases each). The CDR3 is 15 residues long. V was clipped by 4 bases and J by 1 base, with 12 bases between them. Germline CDR1 is SGHTA and CDR2 is FQGNSA. CDR3 protein: CASSYKVGGTDTQYF. The DNA for the CDR3 is TGTGCCAGCAGCTATAAAGTGGGGGGCACAGATACGCAGTATTTT. Variable domain in full (rest from reference TRBV7-2 and TRBJ2-3): GAGVSQSPSNKVTEKGKDVELRCDPISGHTALYWYRQSLGQGLEFLIYFQGNSAPDKSGLPSDRFSAERTGGSVSTLTIQRTQQEDSAVYLCASSYKVGGTDTQYFGPGTRLTVL.

This clonotype was seen many times. CDR3: CATRDTTDTQYF. For the CDR3, the DNA is TGCGCCACCAGGGACACCACAGATACGCAGTATTTT. The chain carries TRBV10-2 and TRBJ2-3, with TRBD1 as a possible D gene (6 bases). Germline V CDR1 and CDR2: WSHSY, SAAADI. Trimming stripped 10 bases from V and 2 bases from J, with 10 bases between. The CDR3 runs to 12 residues.

The table lists this clonotype with many counts. The V and J genes are TRBV5-1 and TRBJ2-3; TRBD2 might be the D (5 bases). The CDR3 covers 16 residues. Germline V gives CDR1 SGHRS, CDR2 YFSETQ. The V and J ends lost 4 bases and 5 bases respectively, with 20 bases between them. This CDR3 is CASSPGGGPSGDTQYF. As DNA, the CDR3 is TGCGCCAGCAGCCCGGGTGGAGGTCCCTCGGGAGATACGCAGTATTTT.

This clonotype appeared many times. The CDR3 nucleotides read TGTGCCACCAGCAGCAGACAGGGGACGAACACCGGGGAGCTGTTTTTT. This sequence encodes CATSSRQGTNTGELFF. The V gene is TRBV15, the J gene TRBJ2-2, with TRBD1 matching 8 bases. Germline assignment: CDR1 LNHNV and CDR2 YYDKDF (reference sequence). This CDR3 spans 16 amino acids. Germline trimming cut 3 bases from V and 0 bases from J; bases unmatched to any gene: 3.